This TCR beta chain was documented in a study of T cell repertoires in cytomegalovirus infection. For the study at large: Based on public TCR beta signatures, there were indications of CMV infection and of a matching HLA type. Study-wide points: Ex vivo, HLA-C-restricted CMV-specific TCR beta clonotypes prevailed over the rest of the response. Identification of carriers of CMV plus the relevant HLA was achieved through cumulative public TCR beta family frequency.

About this clonotype itself: Antigen unknown.

TCRdb reprocessed the reads via MiXCR and lists one record per CDR3 protein. Among about 490,000 distinct CDR3 sequences listed, about a quarter were seen once. The CDR3 totals 17 residues. Germline V gene data show CDR1 as MDHEN and CDR2 as SYDVKM. V shed 5 bases and J 1 base; nucleotides not matched to a gene: 6. The rearrangement uses TRBV28 and TRBJ2-2; 11 nucleotides align to TRBD2. Sequenced material: PBMCs. The sequence was obtained from a human donor in good health (CMV status not recorded). Some clones in this sample may be carry-over from other donors' samples. The CDR3 DNA is TGTGCCAGCAGTGCGGCTAGCGGGAGGCTGAACACCGGGGAGCTGTTTTTT. This translates into CASSAASGRLNTGELFF.